This T cell receptor (beta chain) was identified during a study of T-cell memory formation after mild COVID-19. Each CDR3 protein gets one entry after TCRdb re-called the 5' RACE reads with MiXCR. The sample includes about 560,000 distinct CDR3 sequences, roughly 18% seen only once; the top ten take 12%. Germline lookup yields CDR1 DFQATT and CDR2 SNEGSKA (reference sequence). The V segment lost 2 bases and the J segment 4 bases; nucleotides outside the gene matches: 2. The CDR3 consists of 12 residues. The study's findings and limits: Day 15 to 85 contractors were CD4/CD8 balanced; later expanders leaned CD4+.

In regard to this clonotype: What it binds is unknown.

The chain has TRBV20-1 and TRBJ2-7; 7 positions agree with TRBD1. The sequenced material came from PBMCs or a T cell subset sorted from them (not recorded which). This clonotype was sampled from an adult woman who had mild COVID-19 (a few samples of this study predate the infection). Cell type and time point are not known. CDR3 sequence: CSARKGAYEQYF. CDR3 DNA: TGCAGTGCTAGAAAGGGGGCGTACGAGCAGTACTTC.